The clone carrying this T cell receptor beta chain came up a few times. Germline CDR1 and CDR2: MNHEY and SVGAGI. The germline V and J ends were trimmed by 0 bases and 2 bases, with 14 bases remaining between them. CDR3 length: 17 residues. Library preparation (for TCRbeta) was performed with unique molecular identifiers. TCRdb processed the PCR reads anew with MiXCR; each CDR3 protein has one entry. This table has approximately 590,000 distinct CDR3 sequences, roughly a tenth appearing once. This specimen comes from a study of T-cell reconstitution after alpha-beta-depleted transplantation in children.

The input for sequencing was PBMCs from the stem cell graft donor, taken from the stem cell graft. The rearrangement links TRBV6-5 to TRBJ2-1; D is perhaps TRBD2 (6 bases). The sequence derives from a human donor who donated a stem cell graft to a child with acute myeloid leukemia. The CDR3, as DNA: TGTGCCAGCAGTTACTCTGCGGGGTCGGCCACCTACAATGAGCAGTTCTTC. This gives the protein CASSYSAGSATYNEQFF.